The clone carrying this T cell receptor beta chain was counted a few times. This sample was included in a study of early T cells in non-severe SARS-CoV-2 infection. The germline gives CDR1 DFQATT, CDR2 SNEGSKA (reference sequence). This CDR3 contains 15 residues. The V and J ends lost 2 bases and 7 bases, in that order; junction bases with no gene match: 9. TCRdb processed the 5' RACE reads anew with MiXCR; each CDR3 protein has one entry. The table shows 30,000 to 40,000 distinct CDR3 sequences, with over 6% occurring only once. The source is an adult who was a healthcare worker with PCR-confirmed SARS-CoV-2 infection or an uninfected control (not recorded which). This sample comprised whole blood, obtained at baseline. The V gene is TRBV20-1, the J gene TRBJ2-1; 9 bases match TRBD2. The CDR3 protein is CSARKAGGLRNEQFF. CDR3 DNA: TGCAGTGCTAGAAAAGCGGGAGGTTTGAGAAATGAGCAGTTCTTC.